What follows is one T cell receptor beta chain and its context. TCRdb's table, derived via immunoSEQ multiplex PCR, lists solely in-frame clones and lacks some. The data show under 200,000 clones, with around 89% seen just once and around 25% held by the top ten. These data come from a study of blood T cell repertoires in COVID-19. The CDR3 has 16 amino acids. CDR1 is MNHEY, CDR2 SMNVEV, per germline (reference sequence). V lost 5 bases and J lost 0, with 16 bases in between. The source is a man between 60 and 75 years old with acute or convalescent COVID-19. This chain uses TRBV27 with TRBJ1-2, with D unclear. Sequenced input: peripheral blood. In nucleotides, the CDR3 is TGTGCCAGCAGTCCCAAGGACGGGGAGCCTAACTATGGCTACACCTTC. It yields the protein CASSPKDGEPNYGYTF.